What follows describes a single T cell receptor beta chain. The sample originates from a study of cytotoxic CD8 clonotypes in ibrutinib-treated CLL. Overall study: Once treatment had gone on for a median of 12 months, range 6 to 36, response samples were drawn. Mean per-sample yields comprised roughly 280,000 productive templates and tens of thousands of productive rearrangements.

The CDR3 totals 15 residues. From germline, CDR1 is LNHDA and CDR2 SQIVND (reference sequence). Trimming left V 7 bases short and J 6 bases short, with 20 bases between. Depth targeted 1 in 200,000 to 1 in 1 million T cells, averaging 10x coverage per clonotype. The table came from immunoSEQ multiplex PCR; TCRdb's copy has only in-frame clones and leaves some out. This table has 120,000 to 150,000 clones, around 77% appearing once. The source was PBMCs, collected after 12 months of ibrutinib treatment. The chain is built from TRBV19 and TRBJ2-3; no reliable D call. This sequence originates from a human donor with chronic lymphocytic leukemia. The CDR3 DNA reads TGTGCCAGTACCCGGTTCCTGGGCGGCGAGGATACGCAGTATTTT. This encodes CASTRFLGGEDTQYF.